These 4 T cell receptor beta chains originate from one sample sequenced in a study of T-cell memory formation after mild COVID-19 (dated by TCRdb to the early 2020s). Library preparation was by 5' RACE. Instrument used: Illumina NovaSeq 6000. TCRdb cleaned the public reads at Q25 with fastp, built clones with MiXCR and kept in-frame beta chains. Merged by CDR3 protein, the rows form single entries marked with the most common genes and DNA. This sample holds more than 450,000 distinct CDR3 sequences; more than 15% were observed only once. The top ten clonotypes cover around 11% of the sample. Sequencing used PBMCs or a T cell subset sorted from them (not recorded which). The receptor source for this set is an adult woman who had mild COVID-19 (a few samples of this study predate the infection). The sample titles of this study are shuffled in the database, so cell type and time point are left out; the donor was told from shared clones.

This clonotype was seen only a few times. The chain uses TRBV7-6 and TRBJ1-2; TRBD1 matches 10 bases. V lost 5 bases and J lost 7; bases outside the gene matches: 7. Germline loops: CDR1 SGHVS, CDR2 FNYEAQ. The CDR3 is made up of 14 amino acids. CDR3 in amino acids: CASSRTGTGVGYTF. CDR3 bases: TGTGCCAGCAGCAGGACCGGGACAGGGGTTGGCTACACCTTC.

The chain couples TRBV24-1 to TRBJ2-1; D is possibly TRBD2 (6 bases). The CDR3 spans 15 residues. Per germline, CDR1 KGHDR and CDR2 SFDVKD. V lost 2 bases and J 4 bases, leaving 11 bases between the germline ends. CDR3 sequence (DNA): TGTGCCACCAGTGATTCGACTAGATTGTACAATGAGCAGTTCTTC. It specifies CATSDSTRLYNEQFF.

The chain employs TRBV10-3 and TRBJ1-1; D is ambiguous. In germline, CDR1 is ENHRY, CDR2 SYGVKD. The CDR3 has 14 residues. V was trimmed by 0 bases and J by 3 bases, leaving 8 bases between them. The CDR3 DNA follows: TGTGCCATCAGTGAGTCTTTAGGTTACACTGAAGCTTTCTTT. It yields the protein CAISESLGYTEAFF.

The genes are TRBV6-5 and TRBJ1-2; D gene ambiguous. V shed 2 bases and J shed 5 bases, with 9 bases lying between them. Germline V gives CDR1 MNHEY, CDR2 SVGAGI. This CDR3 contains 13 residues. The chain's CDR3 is CASSYQLAYGYTF. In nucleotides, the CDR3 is TGTGCCAGCAGTTACCAATTAGCGTATGGCTACACCTTC.